The entry below gives a single T cell receptor beta chain sequence along with its context. Its antigen remains undetermined. One base away there is no much larger clone; base qualities are not given. The cysteine opens and the phenylalanine closes a CDR3 of 16 amino acids. Only CDR3 DNA is held: 48 bases, read in frame from base 1. Compared with germline, V lacks 0 bases and J lacks 1 base; bases without a gene match: 4. The germline V gene encodes CDR1 LGHNA and CDR2 YNFKEQ. Libraries were prepared through the immunoSEQ multiplex PCR assay. What TCRdb holds here is the immuneACCESS table cut down to in-frame rearrangements. Part of the clones is not present; checked against another copy, under half of the missing clones reflect an unresolved V gene, and the others are unexplained. The sample contains around 40,000 clones, 85% to 95% of them found a single time. The top ten clonotypes cover about 8% of the sample.

This sample was included in a study of T cell changes during pregnancy in multiple sclerosis (dated by TCRdb to the late 2010s). As for the study more broadly: The study examined how the T cell repertoire changed over the course of pregnancy in women with multiple sclerosis.

This specimen consisted of CD8+ T cells from peripheral blood mononuclear cells, obtained in the third trimester of pregnancy. The origin of this receptor is a female donor with multiple sclerosis, enrolled in a pregnancy study. The V and J segments used are TRBV4-2 and TRBJ1-1; 8 of the junction bases match TRBD1. The nucleotide sequence is given as TGTGCCAGCAGCCAAGATCTCGGGACAGGGAACACTGAAGCTTTCTTT. It translates to CASSQDLGTGNTEAFF.